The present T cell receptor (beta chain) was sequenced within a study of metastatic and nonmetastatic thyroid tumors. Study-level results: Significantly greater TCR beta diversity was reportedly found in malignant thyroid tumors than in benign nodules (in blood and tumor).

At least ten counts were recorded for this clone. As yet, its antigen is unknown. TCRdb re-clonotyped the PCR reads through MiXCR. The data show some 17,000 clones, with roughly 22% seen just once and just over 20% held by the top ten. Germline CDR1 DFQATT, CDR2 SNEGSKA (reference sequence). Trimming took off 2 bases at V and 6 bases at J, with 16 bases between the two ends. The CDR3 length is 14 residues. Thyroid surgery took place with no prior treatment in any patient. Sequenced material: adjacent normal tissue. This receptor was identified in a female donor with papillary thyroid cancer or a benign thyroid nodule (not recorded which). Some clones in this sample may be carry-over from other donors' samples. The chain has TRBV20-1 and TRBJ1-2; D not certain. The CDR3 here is CSARSSSLRHGYTF. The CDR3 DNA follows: TGCAGTGCTAGAAGTTCCTCCCTCAGGCATGGCTACACCTTC.